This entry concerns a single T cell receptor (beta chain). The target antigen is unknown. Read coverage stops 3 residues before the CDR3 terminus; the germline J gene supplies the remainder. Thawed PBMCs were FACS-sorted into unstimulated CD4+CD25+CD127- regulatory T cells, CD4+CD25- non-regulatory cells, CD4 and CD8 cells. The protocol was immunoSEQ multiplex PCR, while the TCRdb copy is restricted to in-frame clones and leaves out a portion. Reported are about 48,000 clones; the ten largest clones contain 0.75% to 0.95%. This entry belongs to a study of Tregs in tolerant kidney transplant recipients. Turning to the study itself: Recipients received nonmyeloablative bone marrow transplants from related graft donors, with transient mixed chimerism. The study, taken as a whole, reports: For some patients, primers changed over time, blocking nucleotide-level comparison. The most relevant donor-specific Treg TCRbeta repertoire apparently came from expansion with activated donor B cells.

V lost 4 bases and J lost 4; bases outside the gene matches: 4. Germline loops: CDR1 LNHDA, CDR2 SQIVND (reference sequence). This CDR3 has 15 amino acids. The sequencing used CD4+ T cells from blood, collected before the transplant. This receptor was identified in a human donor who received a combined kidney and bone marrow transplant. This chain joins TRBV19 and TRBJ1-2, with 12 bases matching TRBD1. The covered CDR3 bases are TGTGCCAGTAGTACGGGGACAGGGGGCGCCTATGGC. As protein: CASSTGTGGAYG. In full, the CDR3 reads CASSTGTGGAYGYTF.